This T cell receptor (beta chain) was identified in a study of control samples from healthy donors and cancer patients. Some clones are missing from TCRdb's copy, which holds only in-frame ones; the method was immunoSEQ multiplex PCR. The sample carries about 110,000 clones, approximately 90% recorded once. The junction had 15 bases not matched to a gene; V was cut back by 8 bases and J by 5 bases. The CDR3 covers 17 residues. Germline lookup yields CDR1 LNHDA and CDR2 SQIVND (reference sequence). The receptor's source is a woman aged 45-65 years in good health. The rearrangement uses TRBV19 and TRBJ2-5; TRBD2 matches 12 bases. Sequencing was performed on blood. The CDR3 reads CASATRSSSGGDETQYF. CDR3 sequence (DNA): TGTGCCAGTGCCACACGATCGTCTAGCGGGGGGGATGAGACCCAGTACTTC.